This is a list of T cell receptor beta chains from one sample in a study of CD8 T cells in ankylosing spondylitis. Each CDR3 protein is one row after TCRdb ran MiXCR on the 5' RACE reads. The sample lists 240,000 or so distinct CDR3 sequences; around 11% were seen once. The sample was blood, either unsorted or a sorted T cell fraction (not recorded which). The receptors here all came from a male donor with ankylosing spondylitis or in good health (not recorded which). CDR3s include the opening cysteine and the closing phenylalanine or tryptophan. D genes are given only for firm matches. Size is omitted from some rows. Given values are once, few, many or a class for expanded clones.

TRBV7-2	many	TRBJ1-5	-	TGTGCCAGCAGCTTAGTCCTGTCTCAGCCCCAGCATTTT	CASSLVLSQPQHF
TRBV12-3/TRBV12-4	many	TRBJ2-2	-	TGTGCCAGCAGGGGAGTTACGAACACCGGGGAGCTGTTTTTT	CASRGVTNTGELFF
TRBV5-6	many	TRBJ2-5	-	TGTGCCAGCAGCTTGACAGGGGGGGTCCAAGAGACCCAGTACTTC	CASSLTGGVQETQYF
TRBV11-2	-	TRBJ1-1	-	TGTGCCAGCAGCTTCGGGGCCTGGGTTTCTGAAGCTTTCTTT	CASSFGAWVSEAFF
TRBV29-1	many	TRBJ1-1	TRBD1	TGCAGCGTGTCCGACAGGGGGAACACTGAAGCTTTCTTT	CSVSDRGNTEAFF
TRBV3-1	few	TRBJ1-4	TRBD1	TGTGCCAGCAGCCAAGATCTTGGACAGGTGACCGCAACTAATGAAAAACTGTTTTTT	CASSQDLGQVTATNEKLFF
TRBV9	few	TRBJ2-2	-	TGTGCCAGCAGCGTAGTTCGGGGTACAGCGGGCACCGGGGAGCTGTTTTTT	CASSVVRGTAGTGELFF
TRBV29-1	-	TRBJ1-1	TRBD1	TGCAGCGGAACAGGGGGACCGAACACTGAAGCTTTCTTT	CSGTGGPNTEAFF
TRBV4-2	few	TRBJ1-3	TRBD1	TGTGCCAGCAGTCCGGACAGGGAAACTGGAAACACCATATATTTT	CASSPDRETGNTIYF
TRBV11-2	-	TRBJ2-1	TRBD2	TGTGCCAGCAGCTTAGGTCCTAGCGGGAGGGTAGGGGAGCAGTTCTTC	CASSLGPSGRVGEQFF
TRBV2	-	TRBJ2-5	TRBD2	TGTGCCAGCAGTGCGGTGGGGGGGGAGACCCAGTACTTC	CASSAVGGETQYF
TRBV27	many	TRBJ2-1	-	TGTGCCAGCAGTCCACGAGGGCAAGGGAGTGATGAGCAGTTCTTC	CASSPRGQGSDEQFF
TRBV6-5	once	TRBJ2-1	-	TGTGCCAGCCGGTACGGGGCGGGACACTACAATGAGCAGTTCTTC	CASRYGAGHYNEQFF
TRBV6-1	few	TRBJ2-2	TRBD2	TGTGCCAGCACCTCAGGGACTAGCGGGGCCACCGGGGAGCTGTTTTTT	CASTSGTSGATGELFF
TRBV27	many	TRBJ2-1	-	TGTGCCAGCAGTTTTGTGGCTGGAGATCTCTATGAGCAGTTCTTC	CASSFVAGDLYEQFF
TRBV5-1	many	TRBJ1-1	TRBD1	TGCGCCAGCAGCTATAACAGGGGAGGAAGCACTGAAGCTTTCTTT	CASSYNRGGSTEAFF
TRBV20-1	many	TRBJ2-3	-	TGCAGTGCTAGTGACCGTGTGGATACGCAGTATTTT	CSASDRVDTQYF
TRBV12-3/TRBV12-4	many	TRBJ2-4	-	TGTGCCAGTTCCGGTGGGTCCAAAAACATTCAGTACTTC	CASSGGSKNIQYF
TRBV28	many	TRBJ1-1	-	TGTGCCAGCACTCCTTATCCGGGGGGCTCGACTGAAGCTTTCTTT	CASTPYPGGSTEAFF
TRBV27	many	TRBJ1-1	-	TGTGCCAGCAGTTTACATACAGGGAGGACTGAAGCTTTCTTT	CASSLHTGRTEAFF
TRBV5-1	-	TRBJ2-5	-	TGCGCCAGCAGCTTGTGGGCGAGAAACCAAGAGACCCAGTACTTC	CASSLWARNQETQYF
TRBV4-1	many	TRBJ2-1	TRBD2	TGCGCCAGCAGCCAAGTGTATCTAGCGGGGGGCCGAAAATCCTACAATGAGCAGTTCTTC	CASSQVYLAGGRKSYNEQFF
TRBV12-3/TRBV12-4	many	TRBJ2-5	-	TGTGCCAGCAGTCCCCTACTAGCAGAGGTAGAGACCCAGTACTTC	CASSPLLAEVETQYF
TRBV4-2	many	TRBJ2-2	TRBD1	TGTGCCAGCAGCCGAGGGACAGGCGACGTCCTCAACCCGAACACCGGGGAGCTGTTTTTT	CASSRGTGDVLNPNTGELFF
TRBV7-2	-	TRBJ1-2	-	TGTGCCAGCAGCCAAAGGGAAGAGAGGGGCTACACCTTC	CASSQREERGYTF
TRBV27	many	TRBJ1-2	-	TGTGCCAGCAGCGGGGGGGGTGGCTACACCTTC	CASSGGGGYTF
TRBV6-5	many	TRBJ2-5	-	TGTGCCAGCAGTTACAAGGGGCAAGAGACCCAGTACTTC	CASSYKGQETQYF
TRBV6-1	-	TRBJ2-7	-	TGTGCCAGCAGTGAAGAAGGGGACGTATCCGAGCAGTACTTC	CASSEEGDVSEQYF
TRBV3-1	few	TRBJ2-1	-	TGTGCCAGCAGCCAAGACCCCAGCTGGAGCTCCTACAATGAGCAGTTCTTC	CASSQDPSWSSYNEQFF
TRBV4-1	-	TRBJ1-1	TRBD1	TGCGCCAGCAGCCAAGATGGGACAGGGGGCACTGAAGCTTTCTTT	CASSQDGTGGTEAFF
TRBV12-3/TRBV12-4	-	TRBJ2-3	-	TGTGCCAGCAGTGACAACCGTCGCACAGATACGCAGTATTTT	CASSDNRRTDTQYF
TRBV12-3/TRBV12-4	-	TRBJ2-7	TRBD1	TGTGCCAGCAGTTTATACGACAGGGGACCTTTGTACGAGCAGTACTTC	CASSLYDRGPLYEQYF
TRBV29-1	many	TRBJ1-4	TRBD1	TGCAGCGTTGCTGGACAGGGGCCCGATAATGAAAAACTGTTTTTT	CSVAGQGPDNEKLFF
TRBV6-1	-	TRBJ1-2	TRBD1	TGTGCCACCAGTGAAGCCGGCGGGACAGCTAACTATGGCTACACCTTC	CATSEAGGTANYGYTF
TRBV24-1	many	TRBJ2-2	-	TGTGCCACCCCGTCGGACATCGGGACCGGGGAGCTGTTTTTT	CATPSDIGTGELFF
TRBV5-1	many	TRBJ2-1	TRBD1	TGCGCCAGCAGCTTGGTTGGACAGGGGGGGCATGAGCAGTTCTTC	CASSLVGQGGHEQFF
TRBV5-1	few	TRBJ2-5	TRBD2	TGCGCCAGCAGCTTGGCCAAGGGACTAGAGGAGACCCAGTACTTC	CASSLAKGLEETQYF
TRBV28	many	TRBJ2-7	-	TGTGCCAGCCTCAAGGGGGAATCCTACGAGCAGTACTTC	CASLKGESYEQYF
TRBV29-1	-	TRBJ2-5	TRBD1	TGCAGCGTTGTAGACAGGGTCCAAGAGACCCAGTACTTC	CSVVDRVQETQYF
TRBV12-3/TRBV12-4	many	TRBJ2-1	-	TGTGCCAGCAGTCTTTTTCAGGTTCAACACAATGAGCAGTTCTTC	CASSLFQVQHNEQFF
TRBV11-2	many	TRBJ2-5	TRBD2	TGTGCCAGCAGCTCGATCAAGCGGGGATCACAAGAGACCCAGTACTTC	CASSSIKRGSQETQYF
TRBV7-2	many	TRBJ2-3	TRBD2	TGTGCCAGCAGCCAAATCCCCGGACTAGCGGGAAGTACGCAGTATTTT	CASSQIPGLAGSTQYF